This T cell receptor beta chain was obtained from a study of cytomegalovirus exposure and HLA in healthy donors. Study at large: Out of fewer than 500 genotyped donors, roughly 83% belonged to the Caucasian-associated ancestry cluster. Findings of the study overall: Rare TCR sequences dominated, though some public TCRs recurred in many donors. Later findings reportedly placed an Asian-associated ancestry cluster below the roughly 730-donor mean for N-insertions.

Trimming took 1 base from V and 3 from J, leaving 16 bases between them. Per the germline V gene, CDR1 is MGHRA and CDR2 is YSYEKL. The CDR3 has 18 residues. The donors, nominally healthy at sampling, likely had unrecorded immune exposures. This clone was detected only a few times. Its antigen is undetermined. The PCR made use of 60 Vbeta and 13 Jbeta primers. Assay used: immunoSEQ multiplex PCR; TCRdb lists only in-frame clones, some missing. The sample contains around 63,000 clones, roughly 80% of which appear only once. The sequence was obtained from a woman in her thirties in good health and CMV-seronegative. The chain links TRBV4-1 to TRBJ2-6, with D maybe TRBD1 (6 bases). Source material: PBMCs. CDR3 sequence reads: CASSQGSGQVFGANVLTF. DNA of the CDR3: TGCGCCAGCAGCCAAGGGTCGGGACAAGTTTTTGGGGCCAACGTCCTGACTTTC.